A single sample is the source of the 29 T cell receptor beta chains below, sequenced in a study of OX40 agonist ivuxolimab in advanced cancers. Assay: immunoSEQ multiplex PCR; the TCRdb copy retains only in-frame clones and omits some. The table records about 88,000 clones, about 85% of them present only once. The source material was CD4+ or CD8+ T cells sorted from blood, sampled in a trial of the OX40 agonist ivuxolimab. The receptors stem from an adult with an advanced solid tumor such as melanoma, head and neck, liver or kidney cancer.

V usage is TRBV28 and J usage is TRBJ2-7, with 8 bases aligning to TRBD2. CDR3 length equals 17 residues. The germline V gene encodes CDR1 MDHEN and CDR2 SYDVKM. V gave up 1 base and J gave up 2 bases; unmatched junction bases: 10. Here the CDR3 reads CASSLSEPLAGPYEQYF. CDR3 DNA: TGTGCCAGCAGTTTATCCGAACCTTTAGCGGGACCCTACGAGCAGTACTTC.

V and J are TRBV5-1 and TRBJ2-5; D call uncertain. Trimming stripped 7 bases from V and 0 bases from J, with 13 bases between. The CDR3 contains 14 residues. CDR1 and CDR2 (germline): SGHRS, YFSETQ. Here the CDR3 reads CASWGNGYQETQYF. In DNA, the CDR3 is TGCGCCAGCTGGGGAAATGGGTACCAAGAGACCCAGTACTTC.

V and J are TRBV15 and TRBJ1-5, with D tentatively TRBD1 (6 bases). V lost 0 bases, J lost 4 bases, and 10 bases lay in between. Germline loops: CDR1 LNHNV, CDR2 YYDKDF (reference sequence). The length of the CDR3 is 15 residues. As DNA, the CDR3 is TGTGCCACCAGCAGAGAATGGACAGCTAATCAGCCCCAGCATTTT. Translation: CATSREWTANQPQHF. Full variable domain (rest looked up from reference TRBV15 and TRBJ1-5): DAMVIQNPRYQVTQFGKPVTLSCSQTLNHNVMYWYQQKSSQAPKLLFHYYDKDFNNEADTPDNFQSRRPNTSFCFLDIRSPGLGDTAMYLCATSREWTANQPQHFGDGTRLSIL.

The V gene is TRBV6-6, the J gene TRBJ1-2; D is unclear. The germline V and J ends were trimmed by 0 bases and 14 bases, with 16 bases remaining between them. The CDR3 totals 13 residues. The germline V gene encodes CDR1 MNHNY and CDR2 SVGAGI (reference sequence). CDR3 DNA sequence: TGTGCCAGCAGTTACTCGAGTCCCCCGTCGGAGACCTTC. Encoded protein: CASSYSSPPSETF.

This chain links TRBV28 with TRBJ1-4; D gene ambiguous. Trimming pared 5 bases from V and 4 bases from J, leaving 17 bases between. The CDR3 length is 16 residues. Germline V gene lookup returns CDR1 MDHEN and CDR2 SYDVKM. The CDR3 DNA reads TGTGCCAGCAGTACTCCCCTTGGGCAGCGTAATGAAAAACTGTTTTTT. Amino acids: CASSTPLGQRNEKLFF.

This clone has a handful of counts. The chain carries TRBV7-3 and TRBJ2-3; D ambiguous. The ends were cut back, 2 bases at V and 5 bases at J, with 8 bases in the middle. Germline CDR1 and CDR2: SGHTA and FQGTGA. This CDR3 is built from 13 residues. The CDR3 coding sequence is TGTGCCAGCAGCTTAGGAACCCGAGATACGCAGTATTTT. Residues: CASSLGTRDTQYF.

The count of this clone is one. The J gene is TRBJ1-1, the V gene TRBV10-3; TRBD1 aligns across 9 bases. The CDR3 has 14 amino acids. The J segment lost 5 bases and the V segment lost 6 bases, leaving 7 bases of the junction unmatched. CDR1 is ENHRY and CDR2 is SYGVKD in the germline V gene. CDR3 amino acids: CAIRQGAIITEAFF. The CDR3 bases are TGTGCCATCAGACAGGGGGCCATTATTACTGAAGCTTTCTTT.

For the CDR3, the DNA is TGTGCCAGCAGTTTAAAACCCGGGATAGAGGGGGCAGGAGGCTACACCTTC. It specifies CASSLKPGIEGAGGYTF. The gene calls are TRBV27 and TRBJ1-2; TRBD1 agrees at 7 bases. This CDR3 spans 17 amino acids. The germline gives CDR1 MNHEY, CDR2 SMNVEV (reference sequence). V gave up 2 bases and J gave up 8 bases; unmatched junction bases: 17.

The chain carries TRBV7-3 and TRBJ2-1; D is ambiguous. The V gene's germline CDR1 is SGHTA and CDR2 FQGTGA. Trimming shortened V by 2 bases and J by 6 bases, and 8 bases separated the two germline ends. This CDR3 has 13 residues. In DNA form, the CDR3 reads TGTGCCAGCAGCTTAGTCTTTGGCAATGAGCAGTTCTTC. Residues: CASSLVFGNEQFF.

The chain couples TRBV6-5 to TRBJ2-7, with TRBD1 identical over 8 bases. The CDR3 sequence is 12 residues long. Germline values: CDR1 MNHEY, CDR2 SVGAGI. V trimming: 6 bases; J trimming: 3 bases; junction bases outside the gene matches: 1. The DNA of the CDR3 is TGTGCCAGCAGACAGGGGGTCTACGAGCAGTACTTC. It encodes CASRQGVYEQYF.

This clone was observed a few times. The chain recombines TRBV6-5 with TRBJ2-3; no clear D. There are 13 residues in the CDR3. Germline lookup yields CDR1 MNHEY and CDR2 SVGAGI. V was shortened by 5 bases and J by 6 bases, with 12 bases between the two germline ends. The CDR3 DNA is TGTGCCAGCAGTATAATAAGGAGCGATACGCAGTATTTT. Translation: CASSIIRSDTQYF.

This chain uses TRBV5-1 with TRBJ2-2; D remains ambiguous. V shed 7 bases and J shed 2 bases, with 15 bases lying between them. The CDR3 runs 15 residues. The V gene's germline CDR1 is SGHRS and CDR2 YFSETQ. This CDR3 reads CASAPGAINTGELFF. In DNA form, the CDR3 reads TGCGCCAGCGCCCCCGGAGCGATCAACACCGGGGAGCTGTTTTTT.

The chain combines TRBV12-5 with TRBJ2-1, with 11 bases lining up with TRBD2. The CDR3 totals 16 residues. V was pared by 6 bases and J by 2 bases, with 6 bases of the junction left unmatched. Germline-derived CDR1 and CDR2 are LGHNT and FRNRAP. CDR3 loop: CASGHSGRAPYNEQFF. CDR3 in DNA: TGTGCTAGTGGACATAGCGGGAGGGCCCCCTACAATGAGCAGTTCTTC.

Only a few counts were recorded for this clone. CDR3: CASSRLGDRGIEQYF. CDR3 DNA sequence: TGTGCCAGCAGCCGCCTGGGGGACAGGGGCATAGAGCAGTACTTC. The V gene is TRBV7-9, the J gene TRBJ2-7, with 10 bases lining up with TRBD1. V lost 5 bases to trimming and J lost 7 bases; unmatched junction nucleotides: 11. This CDR3 has 15 amino acids. In germline, CDR1 is SEHNR, CDR2 FQNEAQ (reference sequence).

V and J are TRBV6-6 and TRBJ2-5; 8 nucleotides line up with TRBD1. Germline V gene sequence: CDR1 MNHNY, CDR2 SVGAGI (reference sequence). The junction had 7 bases not matched to a gene; V was cut back by 8 bases and J by 5 bases. CDR3 size: 13 residues. The CDR3 region has the DNA TGTGCCAGCTGGCAGGGGGCGAGGGAGACCCAGTACTTC. Translating gives CASWQGARETQYF.

The V and J genes are TRBV2 and TRBJ2-2; D might be TRBD2 (6 bases). V shed 6 bases and J shed 2 bases, with 7 bases lying between them. The germline V gene has CDR1 SNHLY and CDR2 FYNNEI. This CDR3 spans 13 amino acids. CDR3 DNA sequence: TGTGCCAGCAGGGCGGGAAACACCGGGGAGCTGTTTTTT. This sequence encodes CASRAGNTGELFF.

The chain joins TRBV5-3 to TRBJ2-7; 16 bases are shared with TRBD2. TRBV5-3 is sorted into the ORF group, with uncertain function. J lost 0 bases, V lost 2 bases, and 14 bases had no gene match. The CDR3 has 21 amino acids. The DNA of the CDR3 is TGTGCCAGAAGCTTTTCGGGACTAGCGGGAGGGACCAAAACTCTCTCCTACGAGCAGTACTTC. Its protein is CARSFSGLAGGTKTLSYEQYF.

The gene calls are TRBV2 and TRBJ2-3; D perhaps matches TRBD2 (5 bases). CDR3 length: 17 residues. V lost 1 base, J lost 0 bases, and 14 bases lay in between. From germline, CDR1 is SNHLY and CDR2 FYNNEI. CDR3 amino acids: CASSEGEYTDSTDTQYF. The CDR3 coding sequence is TGTGCCAGCAGTGAAGGGGAGTACACAGACAGCACAGATACGCAGTATTTT.

This clone is a singleton in its sample. The chain couples TRBV20-1 to TRBJ2-1, with no clear D. Germline V gene data show CDR1 as DFQATT and CDR2 as SNEGSKA (reference sequence). V dropped 6 bases and J dropped 6 bases, with 9 bases sitting between them. The CDR3 runs 11 residues. CDR3 in amino acids: CSAIGGNEQFF. CDR3 nucleotides: TGCAGTGCAATCGGCGGCAATGAGCAGTTCTTC.

There are a few counts of this clone. The genes are TRBV4-2 and TRBJ2-4, with TRBD2 identical over 7 bases. The CDR3 sequence is 15 residues long. CDR1 is LGHNA, CDR2 YNFKEQ, per germline. The V and J ends lost 0 bases and 8 bases, in that order; junction bases with no gene match: 7. The CDR3 nucleotides read TGTGCCAGCAGCCAAGATCGAGGGACTAATTACATTCAGTACTTC. It encodes CASSQDRGTNYIQYF.

V and J are TRBV28 and TRBJ2-1; 10 bases are shared with TRBD1. The CDR3 is made up of 17 amino acids. V trimming: 2 bases; J trimming: 6 bases; junction bases outside the gene matches: 10. The germline gives CDR1 MDHEN, CDR2 SYDVKM. The CDR3 nucleotides read TGTGCCAGCAGTTTAACCGTCGGGACAGGGGCTCCCAATGAGCAGTTCTTC. Its translation: CASSLTVGTGAPNEQFF.

V gene TRBV18 combines with J gene TRBJ2-7; 9 nucleotides line up with TRBD2. Trimming took 4 bases from V and 6 from J; bases not matched to a gene: 7. The germline CDR1 and CDR2 sequences are KGHSH and LQKENI. The CDR3 covers 14 residues. As DNA, the CDR3 is TGTGCCAGCTCACGCGCCGGGACTAGCCGCGAGCAGTACTTC. Its translation: CASSRAGTSREQYF.

The sample holds one count of this clone. Here the CDR3 DNA reads TGTGCCAGCAGCCCAACCTTTAACACTGAAGCTTTCTTT. Translating it yields CASSPTFNTEAFF. V is TRBV27 and J is TRBJ1-1; no clear D. V was cut by 6 bases and J by 2 bases, with 10 bases left in between. The CDR3 covers 13 residues. Germline assignment: CDR1 MNHEY and CDR2 SMNVEV (reference sequence).

The chain employs TRBV28 and TRBJ1-2; TRBD1 aligns across 7 bases. The CDR3 runs 11 residues. Losses at the gene ends were 10 bases for V and 8 bases for J; bases not matched to a gene: 7. Germline V gene data show CDR1 as MDHEN and CDR2 as SYDVKM. This CDR3 reads CATRGISGYTF. The CDR3 DNA is TGTGCCACCAGGGGGATCAGCGGCTACACCTTC.

J is TRBJ2-7 and V is TRBV11-2; no clear D gene. The V gene lost 0 bases and the J gene lost 2 bases, with 11 bases spanning the gap. The germline V gene has CDR1 SGHAT and CDR2 FQNNGV. The CDR3 covers 15 residues. The DNA of the CDR3 is TGTGCCAGCAGCTTAGAGGGCCAGCCAGCCTACGAGCAGTACTTC. It yields the protein CASSLEGQPAYEQYF.

The chain carries TRBV4-3 and TRBJ2-1, with a possible D match to TRBD2 (5 bases). Germline V gene data show CDR1 as LGHNA and CDR2 as YSLEER. There are 13 residues in the CDR3. Trimming shortened V by 4 bases and J by 5 bases, and 9 bases separated the two germline ends. The CDR3 sequence: CASSPGLDNEQFF. The CDR3, as DNA: TGCGCCAGCAGCCCTGGACTCGACAATGAGCAGTTCTTC.

The rearrangement joins TRBV7-2 to TRBJ1-2; possible D gene TRBD1, 6 bases. The germline gives CDR1 SGHTA, CDR2 FQGNSA. V dropped 2 bases and J dropped 8 bases, with 15 bases sitting between them. This CDR3 region has 14 residues. For the CDR3, the DNA is TGTGCCAGCAGCTTATCCCGGGGGCAAGACGGCTACACCTTC. This codes for CASSLSRGQDGYTF.

The V and J genes are TRBV19 and TRBJ2-2; D ambiguous. The CDR3 runs 14 residues. CDR1 LNHDA and CDR2 SQIVND come from the germline V gene (reference sequence). Trimming removed 3 bases from V and 6 bases from J, with 11 bases in between. In DNA form, the CDR3 reads TGTGCCAGTAGTATTCGCGTGTTGCCCGGGGAGCTGTTTTTT. This translates into CASSIRVLPGELFF.

This chain connects TRBV28 to TRBJ2-4, with TRBD1 matching 9 bases. The V gene's germline CDR1 is MDHEN and CDR2 SYDVKM. The junction had 4 bases not matched to a gene; V was cut back by 3 bases and J by 7 bases. CDR3 length: 14 residues. The CDR3, as DNA: TGTGCCAGCAGTTTGACAGGGGGAGGTAACATTCAGTACTTC. Protein sequence: CASSLTGGGNIQYF.